The T cell receptor beta chain under discussion was sequenced for a study of cytomegalovirus exposure and HLA in healthy donors. Overall study results and limits: According to a later analysis, donors in an Asian-associated ancestry cluster reportedly had fewer N-insertions than the approximately 620-donor mean.

With respect to this clone: Its antigen is undetermined.

PCR amplification relied on 60 Vbeta primers (plus 13 Jbeta primers). Sequencing used immunoSEQ multiplex PCR; TCRdb keeps in-frame clones, though not all of them. The data contain 100,000 to 150,000 clones, 77% of them seen just once; the ten biggest clones take up about 4.3%. The ends were cut back, 5 bases at V and 6 bases at J, with 14 bases in the middle. Germline CDR1 and CDR2: SGHNT and YENEEA. CDR3 length: 15 amino acids. This chain connects TRBV11-3 to TRBJ1-6, with TRBD1 as a possible D gene (5 bases). Sequenced: PBMCs. The source is a male donor in good health and CMV-seropositive. The DNA for the CDR3 is TGTGCCAGCAGCCTAAGCAGGGATGGTAATTCACCCCTCCACTTT. Encoded protein: CASSLSRDGNSPLHF.